This T cell receptor (beta chain) was found in a study of early T cells in non-severe SARS-CoV-2 infection. TCRdb re-analysed the 5' RACE reads in MiXCR, keeping a single row per CDR3 protein. The sample carries 30,000 to 45,000 distinct CDR3 sequences, 5.8% recorded once. V lost 6 bases, J lost 2 bases, and 15 bases stayed unmatched. CDR1 is MNHEY and CDR2 is SVGEGT in the germline V gene. This CDR3 has 17 amino acids. This clonotype showed up just a few times. The sequenced material came from whole blood. The clonotype was recovered from an adult who was a healthcare worker with PCR-confirmed SARS-CoV-2 infection or an uninfected control (not recorded which). This chain uses TRBV6-2 or TRBV6-3 with TRBJ2-5; 7 bases agree with TRBD2. The CDR3 sequence: CASSPLGGSRAQETQYF. Written as DNA, the CDR3 is TGTGCCAGCAGCCCCCTGGGGGGGTCAAGGGCACAAGAGACCCAGTACTTC.